This entry lists 16 T cell receptor beta chains sequenced from one sample in a study of PD-1 blockade in classical Hodgkin lymphoma. Each patient relapsed following autologous stem cell transplantation, and prior brentuximab vedotin exposure differed. Profiling relied on immunoSEQ multiplex PCR, and the TCRdb table lists in-frame clones only, not all of them. The sample has roughly 40,000 clones, around two thirds seen once; the top ten hold 2.5% to 3.5%. Sequences were derived from peripheral blood mononuclear cells (PBMCs), sampled at baseline. The receptors shown here come from a human donor with classical Hodgkin lymphoma.

This clone was observed a handful of times. V and J are TRBV29-1 and TRBJ2-7; 9 bases agree with TRBD1. V dropped 5 bases and J dropped 3; count of bases not matched to a gene: 5. The germline V gene has CDR1 SQVTM and CDR2 ANQGSEA. The CDR3 is 13 amino acids. As DNA, the CDR3 is TGCAGCGTTCTGGACAGGGGCGACTACGAGCAGTACTTC. It translates to CSVLDRGDYEQYF.

The chain couples TRBV5-1 to TRBJ2-1, with 8 bases aligning to TRBD2. The V segment lost 0 bases and the J segment 9 bases; nucleotides outside the gene matches: 8. The CDR3 is made up of 15 amino acids. The germline V gene has CDR1 SGHRS and CDR2 YFSETQ. The CDR3 bases are TGCGCCAGCAGCTTGGGACTAGCGTTGGGGGGTGAGCAGTTCTTC. Translation: CASSLGLALGGEQFF.

The chain has TRBV7-8 and TRBJ1-5, with a possible D match to TRBD1 (6 bases). In germline, CDR1 is SGHVS, CDR2 FQNEAQ. V was shortened by 4 bases and J by 0 bases, with 13 bases between the two germline ends. The CDR3 is made up of 16 amino acids. CDR3 protein: CASSSTGYYSNQPQHF. The CDR3 DNA sequence: TGTGCCAGCAGCTCAACAGGGTATTATAGCAATCAGCCCCAGCATTTT.

CDR3 coding DNA: TGCGCCAGCAGCCTAGCGGTTACTAGCACAGATACGCAGTATTTT. Amino acid sequence: CASSLAVTSTDTQYF. The chain recombines TRBV5-1 with TRBJ2-3; 7 bases fit TRBD2. V lost 4 bases to trimming and J lost 0 bases; unmatched junction nucleotides: 5. Germline V gene data show CDR1 as SGHRS and CDR2 as YFSETQ. The CDR3 length is 15 residues.

The rearrangement joins TRBV5-4 to TRBJ2-7; TRBD2 aligns across 11 bases. From germline, CDR1 is SGHNT and CDR2 YYREEE (reference sequence). With V trimmed by 4 bases and J by 2 bases, 8 bases remained unmatched. The CDR3 covers 16 residues. The CDR3: CASSQQLAGVTYEQYF. The CDR3 nucleotides read TGTGCCAGCAGCCAGCAACTAGCGGGAGTTACCTACGAGCAGTACTTC.

This clone has only a few counts. The V gene is TRBV27, the J gene TRBJ2-2, with unresolved D. This CDR3 is 13 amino acids long. V was clipped by 3 bases and J by 5 bases, with 7 bases between them. CDR1 and CDR2 from the germline V gene are MNHEY and SMNVEV (reference sequence). This CDR3 reads CASSFQRTGELFF. DNA for the CDR3: TGTGCCAGCAGTTTTCAGAGAACCGGGGAGCTGTTTTTT.

The V call is TRBV6-6, the J call TRBJ2-7; D gene uncertain. V was cut by 5 bases and J by 1 base, with 12 bases left in between. The germline gives CDR1 MNHNY, CDR2 SVGAGI (reference sequence). This CDR3 spans 14 amino acids. This CDR3 is CASSTMDGSYEQYF. In nucleotides, the CDR3 is TGTGCCAGCAGTACCATGGACGGTTCCTACGAGCAGTACTTC.

This rearrangement joins TRBV19 to TRBJ1-5, with TRBD1 matching over 9 bases. Germline CDR1 is LNHDA and CDR2 is SQIVND (reference sequence). V was pared by 10 bases and J by 3 bases, with 10 bases of the junction left unmatched. The CDR3 length is 15 residues. The CDR3 coding sequence is TGTGCCACGCGCAGGACAGGGGCGGACAATCAGCCCCAGCATTTT. Translated, it gives CATRRTGADNQPQHF.

This chain joins TRBV2 and TRBJ1-2, with 7 bases lining up with TRBD1. CDR3 length: 13 amino acids. Germline V gene data show CDR1 as SNHLY and CDR2 as FYNNEI. Trimming took 10 bases from V and 5 from J; bases not matched to a gene: 10. The CDR3 nucleotides are TGTGCCACGAGAGAGGGGGCGCGTTATGGCTACACCTTC. Encoded protein: CATREGARYGYTF.

This clone appeared a single time. This chain connects TRBV18 to TRBJ1-3; D is possibly TRBD1 (5 bases). The CDR3 runs to 15 residues. V dropped 3 bases and J dropped 0 bases, with 9 bases sitting between them. Germline values: CDR1 KGHSH, CDR2 LQKENI. CDR3 loop: CASSPSGSSGNTIYF. The CDR3 region has the DNA TGTGCCAGCTCACCTTCAGGGAGCTCTGGAAACACCATATATTTT. The variable domain in full, completed from reference TRBV18 and TRBJ1-3, reads NAGVMQNPRHLVRRRGQEARLRCSPMKGHSHVYWYRQLPEEGLKFMVYLQKENIIDESGMPKERFSAEFPKEGPSILRIQQVVRGDSAAYFCASSPSGSSGNTIYFGEGSWLTVV.

This chain links TRBV6-1 with TRBJ1-5, with 8 bases matching TRBD1. Germline V CDR1 and CDR2: MNHNS, SASEGT. The CDR3 extends over 17 amino acids. V trimming: 3 bases; J trimming: 3 bases; junction bases outside the gene matches: 10. CDR3 nucleotides: TGTGCCAGCAGTGATCCAACCAGGACAGGGTTCAATCAGCCCCAGCATTTT. Amino acid sequence: CASSDPTRTGFNQPQHF.

V and J are TRBV5-5 and TRBJ2-5, with D possibly matching TRBD1 (6 bases). Trimming shortened V by 4 bases and J by 3 bases, and 22 bases separated the two germline ends. CDR3 size: 17 residues. Germline CDR1 is SGHKS and CDR2 is YYEKEE (reference sequence). The CDR3 nucleotides read TGTGCCAGCAGCGAATGGGGTCGGGACACCCCGAAAGAGACCCAGTACTTC. Amino acid sequence: CASSEWGRDTPKETQYF.

The rearrangement links TRBV7-9 to TRBJ2-7, with 7 bases lining up with TRBD2. The CDR3 is 13 residues long. CDR1 is SEHNR and CDR2 is FQNEAQ in the germline V gene (reference sequence). Unmatched junction bases numbered 6, after V lost 6 bases and J lost 4 bases. The CDR3 DNA reads as TGTGCCAGCAGTCCGGGACTAACGTACGAGCAGTACTTC. Translated, it gives CASSPGLTYEQYF.

The chain joins TRBV19 to TRBJ2-7; D unclear. This CDR3 contains 14 residues. Trimming took 4 bases from V and 0 from J, leaving 10 bases between them. The germline CDR1 and CDR2 sequences are LNHDA and SQIVND (reference sequence). CDR3 DNA sequence: TGTGCCAGTAGTAACGGACCGAGCTCCTACGAGCAGTACTTC. It encodes CASSNGPSSYEQYF.

The chain uses TRBV29-1 and TRBJ2-7, with D unresolved. The CDR3 has 12 amino acids. Germline CDR1 reads SQVTM; CDR2 reads ANQGSEA. The V end lost 5 bases, the J end lost 0 bases, and 8 bases lay between the germline ends. CDR3 DNA: TGCAGCGTTACATTCCGCTCCTACGAGCAGTACTTC. Its translation: CSVTFRSYEQYF.

The chain joins TRBV7-6 to TRBJ2-7, with 7 bases fitting TRBD1. Germline V gene lookup returns CDR1 SGHVS and CDR2 FNYEAQ. Germline trimming cut 1 base from V and 3 bases from J; bases unmatched to any gene: 3. This CDR3 region has 14 residues. In nucleotides, the CDR3 is TGTGCCAGCAGCTTAGGGACAGGTCGCTACGAGCAGTACTTC. Protein product: CASSLGTGRYEQYF.